This TCR beta chain was obtained from a study of T-cell memory formation after mild COVID-19 (dated by TCRdb to about 2021). Notes on the research overall: Most TCR sequence clusters were specific to one of the two donors. T-cell clones expanding and contracting after mild COVID-19 in a couple of donors were tracked by longitudinal TCRalpha and TCRbeta repertoire sequencing. The cohort was made up of two young adult volunteers, one female and one male, who were previously healthy.

TCRdb records Illumina NovaSeq 6000 as the sequencer. TCRalpha and TCRbeta cDNA libraries were built by 5'RACE with constant-segment primers, adding sample barcodes and unique molecular identifiers. RNA was extracted from every sample with Trizol reagent. Library amplification was performed in two PCR steps, and a second sample barcode and Illumina TruSeq adapters were introduced in the second step. Sequencing of the libraries was done on an Illumina NovaSeq, producing 2 x 150 bp paired-end reads. The original methods were these. With migec v1.2.7, reads were demultiplexed and then collapsed into UMI-guided consensus sequences. Using mixcr v2.1.11, UMI consensuses were aligned to TRA and TRB V and J templates and then assembled into clonotypes. A clonotype was counted as expanded or contracted only when both edgeR and NoisET called the clonotype significant, with the noise models trained on biological replicates. For edgeR calls, a false discovery rate-adjusted p below 0.01 and a log2 fold-change threshold of 1 were applied. PCA with hierarchical clustering of max-normalized trajectories of the 1000 most abundant clonotypes was used as exploratory dynamics analysis. The CD4 or CD8 phenotype of responding clones was assigned using the separately sequenced CD4+ and CD8+ repertoires. The public reads were reanalyzed by TCRdb: fastp trimming at Q25, MiXCR alignment, in-frame beta chains only. Identical CDR3 proteins give one entry, which carries the most common genes and DNA. These V and J calls are TCRdb output, not the study's own analysis. The sample table records 280,000 or so distinct CDR3 sequences; 7% to 10% of these occur just once. Approximately 23% of the sample belongs to the ten largest clones.

In this sample, this clonotype turned up a few times. Its antigen has not been determined. Per-nucleotide qualities are absent, and no much larger clonotype sits a single base away. Ficoll-Paque density gradient centrifugation was used to isolate PBMCs. The germline V gene (reference sequence) supplies CDR1 SGHKS and CDR2 YYEKEE. The cysteine opens and the phenylalanine closes a CDR3 of 14 amino acids. Just the 42-base CDR3 DNA is kept, in frame starting at base 1. V gives up 4 bases and J gives up 1 base, and the segment between their germline ends measures 11 bases. Study-wide findings and limitations: Only two mild cases were covered by the study, and larger cohorts that include severe cases with pre-infection samples were considered necessary. Contracting CD4+ clones appeared mostly in the CM and EM memory subsets, whereas CD8+ clones were enriched in EMRA. Some responding clones were detected in pre-infection memory, suggesting pre-existing cross-reactive memory T cells joined the SARS-CoV-2 response. Clones that contracted from day 15 to 85 showed balanced CD4/CD8 phenotypes, whereas a second wave of clones that expanded from day 15 to 37 leaned towards CD4+. Whether the second-wave clones peaking on day 37 were SARS-CoV-2 specific was not confirmed.

This receptor was obtained from a man between 18 and 35 years old who had mild COVID-19 (a few samples of this study predate the infection). The sample titles of this study are shuffled in the database, so cell type and time point are left out; the donor was told from shared clones. The sequenced material came from PBMCs or a T cell subset sorted from them (not recorded which). This receptor chain uses TRBV5-5 and TRBJ1-1; the D segment could be TRBD1, given 6 matching bases. The DNA sequence reads TGTGCCAGCAGCCTACAGGGACAGAACACTGAAGCTTTCTTT. It encodes CASSLQGQNTEAFF.